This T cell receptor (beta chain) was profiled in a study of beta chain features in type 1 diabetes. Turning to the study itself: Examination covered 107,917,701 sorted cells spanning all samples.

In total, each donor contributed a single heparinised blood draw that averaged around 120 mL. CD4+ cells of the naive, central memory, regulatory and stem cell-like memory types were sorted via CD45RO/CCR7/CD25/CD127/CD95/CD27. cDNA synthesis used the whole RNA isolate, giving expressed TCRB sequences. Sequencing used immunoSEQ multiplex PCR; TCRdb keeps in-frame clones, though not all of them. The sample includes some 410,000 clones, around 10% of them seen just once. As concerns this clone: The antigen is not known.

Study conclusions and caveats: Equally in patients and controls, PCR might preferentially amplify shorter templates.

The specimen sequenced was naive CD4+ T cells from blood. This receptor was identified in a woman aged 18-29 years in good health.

The CDR3 protein is CASIPGQNESSSYEQYV. The CDR3 region has the DNA TGTGCCAGCATTCCCGGACAGAACGAATCGAGCTCCTACGAGCAGTACGTC. This rearrangement joins TRBV4-2 to TRBJ2-7, with a possible D match to TRBD1 (6 bases). CDR1 is LGHNA and CDR2 is YNFKEQ in the germline V gene. Trimming removed 7 bases at V and 0 bases at J, with 22 bases between. This CDR3 spans 17 amino acids.